Sequencing of this T cell receptor beta chain was carried out in a study of T-cell reconstitution after alpha-beta-depleted transplantation in children (dated by TCRdb to 2016 to 2017). For the wider study: The study quantitatively tracked T-cell immune reconstitution after TCRalphabeta/CD19-depleted allogeneic hematopoietic cell transplantation in children using TCR repertoire profiling.

What the work shows at the level of the full study, not this receptor alone: In some patients, high TCRbeta diversity at day 60 was attributed to recipient T cells and intrathymic progenitors that had survived conditioning. The apparently early recovery of alphabetaT-cell counts about two months after transplant reportedly depended on only several hundred rapidly expanded clones that came from non-depleted graft cells. Over the following months the frequencies of hyperexpanded clones went down, and after one year T-cell counts and TCRbeta diversity were mostly credited to newly produced T cells.

From cysteine to phenylalanine, the CDR3 is 16 amino acids long. The entry retains the CDR3 DNA only, 48 bases that are in frame from base 1. CDR1 and CDR2 were assigned from the germline V gene as SGDLS and YYNGEE. V is pruned by 0 bases and J by 2 bases, leaving 7 bases of the junction without a gene match. This specimen's treatment or condition label, interpreted: allogeneic hematopoietic cell transplantation with graft depleted of TCRalphabeta T cells and CD19 B cells. TCRalphabeta/CD19-depleted allogeneic hematopoietic cell grafts were given to the transplant recipients, all of whom were children. The library was produced with PCR. TCRdb records Illumina HiSeq 2500 as the sequencer. TCR libraries were prepared with molecular barcoding, using unique molecular identifiers to normalize TCRbeta repertoire quantification. TCRdb ran its own pipeline on the public reads, namely fastp trimming at Q25 and MiXCR clone calling, and kept in-frame beta chains. Rows are unified per CDR3 protein, each entry keeping the most common DNA and genes. The sample yields about 980,000 distinct CDR3 sequences; roughly 29% were counted once. Roughly 28% of the sample is in the top ten clones.

There are a few counts of this clonotype. The specificity of this receptor is unknown. No base qualities exist here, and no much larger clone lies one base off it. This clonotype was obtained from a boy younger than two who had a stem cell transplant for SCID, so the T cells may come from the graft donor. The source was PBMCs, mostly from graft donor cells, collected 360 days after TCRalphabeta/CD19-depleted stem cell transplant. Recombination connected TRBV9 to TRBJ1-2; TRBD1 aligns with 7 central bases. The DNA sequence follows: TGTGCCAGCAGCGTAGGGGACAGCCTTGGCAACTATGGCTACACCTTC. It translates as CASSVGDSLGNYGYTF.